These 29 T cell receptor beta chains came from one sample sequenced in a study of T cells in Graves' hyperthyroidism and ophthalmopathy. TCR beta CDR3 sequences were amplified from RNA transcripts. The study used the HTBI primer set for a first-round RT-PCR of the TCR CDR3. Each CDR3 protein is one row after TCRdb ran MiXCR on the multiplex PCR reads. The sample has approximately 620,000 distinct CDR3 sequences, around 13% seen once; the top ten hold 5% to 7%. Input material: blood. These receptor sequences come from a woman aged 30 to 39 with Graves' hyperthyroidism that later progressed to Graves' ophthalmopathy.

The chain carries TRBV4-3 and TRBJ2-2; TRBD1 might be the D (7 bases). The germline V gene encodes CDR1 LGHNA and CDR2 YSLEER. V lost 3 bases, J lost 5 bases, and 16 bases lay in between. This CDR3 is 16 amino acids long. This CDR3 reads CASSHLKTGRTGELFF. CDR3 DNA sequence: TGCGCCAGCAGCCACCTAAAGACAGGGAGGACCGGGGAGCTGTTTTTT.

The V gene is TRBV30, the J gene TRBJ1-1, with D hard to call. This CDR3 is 13 amino acids long. Trimming removed 3 bases at V and 9 bases at J, with 17 bases between. Germline V lookup: CDR1 GTSNPN, CDR2 SVGIG (reference sequence). DNA of the CDR3: TGTGCCTGGAGCGCTGTACCCAAGCTCAAAGCTTTCTTT. Protein product: CAWSAVPKLKAFF.

This clonotype was seen a handful of times. The gene calls are TRBV6-6 and TRBJ1-4; D unclear. V was cut by 2 bases and J by 3 bases, with 13 bases left in between. The germline V gene has CDR1 MNHNY and CDR2 SVGAGI (reference sequence). This CDR3 comprises 16 residues. The CDR3 here is CASSYTLGSANEKLFF. For the CDR3, the DNA is TGTGCCAGCAGTTACACCTTGGGATCTGCTAATGAAAAACTGTTTTTT.

This clonotype was seen repeatedly, ten times or more. The V call is TRBV4-3, the J call TRBJ2-7; tentatively, D is TRBD2 (6 bases). The CDR3 is 16 residues long. V was pared by 4 bases and J by 5 bases, with 21 bases between. Germline V CDR1 and CDR2: LGHNA, YSLEER. The CDR3 is CASSRIPGSGVHEQYF. In DNA form, the CDR3 reads TGCGCCAGCAGCCGCATACCGGGATCGGGGGTTCACGAGCAGTACTTC.

This clonotype occurred many times. This rearrangement joins TRBV18 to TRBJ1-2; 12 bases map to TRBD1. The CDR3 is made up of 15 amino acids. Losses at the gene ends were 3 bases for V and 8 bases for J; bases not matched to a gene: 7. In germline, CDR1 is KGHSH, CDR2 LQKENI. Written as DNA, the CDR3 is TGTGCCAGCTCACCCGTGGGACAGGGGGCGCGGGGCTACACCTTC. The encoded protein is CASSPVGQGARGYTF.

This clonotype was seen many times. The chain joins TRBV20-1 to TRBJ2-1; TRBD2 matches at 16 bases. This CDR3 has 19 amino acids. V gave up 3 bases and J gave up 3 bases; unmatched junction bases: 11. In germline, CDR1 is DFQATT, CDR2 SNEGSKA (reference sequence). The CDR3, as DNA: TGCAGTGCTAGCCTCCCGGGACTAGCGGGAGGGCCTAGCTACAATGAGCAGTTCTTC. This sequence encodes CSASLPGLAGGPSYNEQFF.

This clonotype has ten or more counts. The chain employs TRBV12-3 or TRBV12-4 and TRBJ1-1; 7 nucleotides agree with TRBD1. Losses at the gene ends were 7 bases for V and 5 bases for J; bases not matched to a gene: 10. This CDR3 region has 14 residues. Here the CDR3 reads CASNPRQGSTEAFF. The CDR3 region has the DNA TGTGCCAGCAATCCCAGACAGGGAAGTACTGAAGCTTTCTTT.

This clonotype was found many times. This chain links TRBV11-3 with TRBJ1-3; no clear D gene. This CDR3 spans 15 amino acids. Trimming stripped 0 bases from V and 0 bases from J, with 6 bases between. CDR1 is SGHNT and CDR2 is YENEEA in the germline V gene. The CDR3 DNA is TGTGCCAGCAGCTTAGACCGCGTCTCTGGAAACACCATATATTTT. Its protein product is CASSLDRVSGNTIYF.

In this sample, this clonotype turned up many times. The rearrangement joins TRBV6-5 to TRBJ1-2; 8 bases are shared with TRBD1. The CDR3 runs 16 residues. From germline, CDR1 is MNHEY and CDR2 SVGAGI. The ends lost 0 bases at V and 3 bases at J; junction bases unmatched: 6. The CDR3 loop reads CASSYSGQGAYYGYTF. The CDR3 bases are TGTGCCAGCAGTTACTCGGGGCAGGGGGCCTACTATGGCTACACCTTC.

The chain recombines TRBV5-6 with TRBJ2-7; D is perhaps TRBD1 or TRBD2 (5 bases each). The CDR3 is 15 amino acids. The germline V gene encodes CDR1 SGHDT and CDR2 YYEEEE. V was pared by 2 bases and J by 2 bases, with 14 bases between. The CDR3 DNA is TGTGCCAGCAGCTTAGGACATGTGGGACCCTACGAGCAGTACTTC. It yields the protein CASSLGHVGPYEQYF.

In this sample, this clonotype turned up many times. The chain combines TRBV30 with TRBJ1-1; D unresolved. This CDR3 has 11 residues. Germline V gene sequence: CDR1 GTSNPN, CDR2 SVGIG (reference sequence). With 1 base removed from V and 6 bases from J, the gap between germline ends came to 6 bases. The CDR3 sequence: CAWSGFSEAFF. CDR3 DNA sequence: TGTGCCTGGAGTGGGTTCTCTGAAGCTTTCTTT.

To note about this clonotype: A read error may explain this, as a much larger clone is one base away. J is TRBJ2-6 and V is TRBV12-5; the D gene is possibly TRBD2 (5 bases). The CDR3 contains 17 residues. Germline-derived CDR1 and CDR2 are LGHNT and FRNRAP. Deletions cut 2 bases from V and 0 bases from J, with 11 bases between. In DNA, the CDR3 is TGTGCTAGTGGTTTGATTTCAACTAGCTCTGGGGCCAACGTCCTGACTTTC. Translating gives CASGLISTSSGANVLTF.

V is TRBV6-1 and J is TRBJ2-2; D is unclear. The CDR3 extends over 13 amino acids. V lost 6 bases to trimming and J lost 6 bases, with 11 bases between them. Germline V lookup: CDR1 MNHNS, CDR2 SASEGT. The CDR3 region has the DNA TGTGCCAGCAGACTAAGGTTCGCCGGGGAGCTGTTTTTT. Protein: CASRLRFAGELFF.

This clonotype was found many times. The J gene is TRBJ1-1, the V gene TRBV28; 8 nucleotides agree with TRBD1. The CDR3 runs 14 residues. The germline V gene encodes CDR1 MDHEN and CDR2 SYDVKM. V lost 5 bases to trimming and J lost 4 bases; unmatched junction nucleotides: 6. The CDR3 spells CASSEAGQATEAFF. The DNA for the CDR3 is TGTGCCAGCAGTGAGGCGGGACAGGCCACTGAAGCTTTCTTT.

This clonotype was counted ten times or more. The chain combines TRBV9 with TRBJ2-2; D not certain. V lost 4 bases to trimming and J lost 0 bases, with 10 bases between them. CDR1 and CDR2 (germline): SGDLS, YYNGEE. The CDR3 extends over 15 amino acids. Here the CDR3 DNA reads TGTGCCAGCAGCTATGGCCCTGCGAACACCGGGGAGCTGTTTTTT. Its protein product is CASSYGPANTGELFF.

This clonotype was recorded once. The chain couples TRBV6-9 to TRBJ2-1; weak D call: TRBD2 (5 bases). The CDR3 is 13 residues long. V lost 4 bases to trimming and J lost 6 bases, with 10 bases between them. Germline loops: CDR1 MNHGY, CDR2 SVAAGI. The chain's CDR3 is CASSSSLVNEQFF. CDR3 nucleotide sequence: TGTGCCAGCAGTTCGTCACTAGTCAATGAGCAGTTCTTC.

This chain links TRBV24-1 with TRBJ1-2, with a tentative D call TRBD1 (5 bases). Germline-derived CDR1 and CDR2 are KGHDR and SFDVKD. The CDR3 covers 13 residues. V shed 7 bases and J shed 9 bases, with 17 bases lying between them. The CDR3 sequence is CATRAGTVGRYTF. The CDR3 nucleotides are TGTGCCACCAGAGCCGGGACGGTTGGTCGCTACACCTTC.

This clonotype was seen at least ten times. V and J are TRBV12-3 or TRBV12-4 and TRBJ2-5, with TRBD1 matching 10 bases. The CDR3 spans 15 residues. V trimming: 5 bases; J trimming: 2 bases; junction bases outside the gene matches: 5. The CDR3 sequence: CASSLPDRGQETQYF. The CDR3 bases are TGTGCCAGCAGTCTCCCGGACAGGGGGCAAGAGACCCAGTACTTC.

This chain joins TRBV29-1 and TRBJ1-5, with D possibly matching TRBD1 (6 bases). V lost 7 bases, J lost 0 bases, and 13 bases lay in between. The CDR3 contains 14 residues. Germline V gene lookup returns CDR1 SQVTM and CDR2 ANQGSEA. CDR3 coding DNA: TGCAGCGCCGTACAGGGTTATAGCAATCAGCCCCAGCATTTT. Translated, it gives CSAVQGYSNQPQHF.

This clonotype was seen at least ten times. The chain has TRBV10-3 and TRBJ2-1; 11 nucleotides match TRBD2. CDR3 length: 15 amino acids. CDR1 is ENHRY and CDR2 is SYGVKD in the germline V gene. Trimming took 10 bases from V and 8 from J; bases not matched to a gene: 13. The CDR3 coding sequence is TGTGCCACACTAGCGGGAGATGGAGGTTGGGATGAGCAGTTCTTC. It translates to CATLAGDGGWDEQFF.

The sample holds many counts of this clonotype. The chain is built from TRBV6-1 and TRBJ2-1, with 7 bases lining up with TRBD2. In germline, CDR1 is MNHNS, CDR2 SASEGT. The trim removed 3 bases at V and 5 bases at J, leaving 16 bases unmatched. This CDR3 is 18 amino acids long. Written as DNA, the CDR3 is TGTGCCAGCAGTGAGAGTGGCGGGAGCCCCGTATGGGACAATGAGCAGTTCTTC. Its protein product is CASSESGGSPVWDNEQFF.

This clonotype was observed many times. Here the CDR3 reads CSAAGTANYGYTF. CDR3 nucleotides: TGCAGTGCGGCCGGGACAGCTAACTATGGCTACACCTTC. This chain joins TRBV20-1 and TRBJ1-2; TRBD1 matches at 7 bases. Losses at the gene ends were 6 bases for V and 0 bases for J; bases not matched to a gene: 4. The germline V gene has CDR1 DFQATT and CDR2 SNEGSKA (reference sequence). The CDR3 has 13 residues.

The J gene is TRBJ1-1, the V gene TRBV13; maybe TRBD1 (5 bases). The V end lost 0 bases, the J end lost 7 bases, and 9 bases lay between the germline ends. CDR1 and CDR2 from the germline V gene are PRHDT and FYEKMQ (reference sequence). The length of the CDR3 is 13 residues. The CDR3 sequence: CASSLGRGDEAFF. The CDR3 DNA reads as TGTGCCAGCAGCTTAGGTCGGGGGGATGAAGCTTTCTTT.

This clonotype appeared many times. This sequence joins TRBV14 and TRBJ1-2; no definite D call. The CDR3 contains 15 residues. The germline CDR1 and CDR2 sequences are SGHDN and FVKESK. The ends were cut back, 0 bases at V and 4 bases at J, with 12 bases in the middle. CDR3 loop: CASSQDPGRSYGYTF. CDR3 sequence (DNA): TGTGCCAGCAGCCAAGACCCCGGGCGAAGCTATGGCTACACCTTC. Using reference TRBV14 and TRBJ1-2 for the parts outside the CDR3, the full variable domain is EAGVTQFPSHSVIEKGQTVTLRCDPISGHDNLYWYRRVMGKEIKFLLHFVKESKQDESGMPNNRFLAERTGGTYSTLKVQPAELEDSGVYFCASSQDPGRSYGYTFGSGTRLTVV.

This clonotype was counted a few times. The chain employs TRBV9 and TRBJ1-6, with D tentatively TRBD1 (6 bases). Germline values: CDR1 SGDLS, CDR2 YYNGEE. V shed 7 bases and J shed 10 bases, with 21 bases lying between them. The CDR3 is made up of 15 amino acids. The CDR3 nucleotides read TGTGCCAGCGGGGGGGCCAACACCTTAAACTCACCCCTCCACTTT. Amino acids: CASGGANTLNSPLHF.

V is TRBV11-2 and J is TRBJ1-5; D is ambiguous. Per the germline V gene, CDR1 is SGHAT and CDR2 is FQNNGV. CDR3 size: 17 residues. Trimming shortened V by 5 bases and J by 0 bases, and 17 bases separated the two germline ends. CDR3 DNA: TGTGCCAGCAGCCCGAGTAGCTCGTGGAATAGCAATCAGCCCCAGCATTTT. Protein: CASSPSSSWNSNQPQHF.

Worth noting for this clonotype: A much more abundant neighbour one base away suggests this may be a read error. The chain combines TRBV27 with TRBJ2-1; D unclear. Germline V lookup: CDR1 MNHEY, CDR2 SMNVEV (reference sequence). Trimming removed 11 bases at V and 7 bases at J, with 15 bases between. The CDR3 is 12 residues long. DNA for the CDR3: TGTGCCGGTTACAAGGGTAAGAATGAGCAGTTCTTC. Residues: CAGYKGKNEQFF.

This clonotype has ten or more counts. This rearrangement joins TRBV19 to TRBJ2-1; D remains ambiguous. The V gene lost 3 bases and the J gene lost 0 bases, with 12 bases spanning the gap. Looked up from germline, CDR1 is LNHDA and CDR2 is SQIVND (reference sequence). The CDR3 has 16 amino acids. The CDR3 region is CASSIWRLSSYNEQFF. The CDR3 DNA follows: TGTGCCAGTAGTATTTGGCGGCTAAGCTCCTACAATGAGCAGTTCTTC.

Concerning this clonotype: Its ends do not fully match the called genes, so a read error is possible. The chain joins TRBV3-1 to TRBJ1-2; D gene unclear. The germline gives CDR1 LGHDT, CDR2 YNNKEL (reference sequence). The CDR3 loop spans 12 amino acids. CDR3 bases: TGTGGCAGCAGCCTCCGGGGCTATGGCTACACCTTC. Encoded protein: CGSSLRGYGYTF.